The source of this T cell receptor (beta chain) is a study of T cell repertoires in cytomegalovirus infection. Study background: Indications came from public TCR beta signatures; they pointed to CMV infection and to a matching HLA type.

This clonotype occurred a few times. The antigen remains undetermined. Points from the study as a whole: The study found HLA-C-restricted CMV-specific TCR beta clonotypes dominating the ex vivo response.

TCRdb independently ran MiXCR on the reads; one entry per CDR3 protein. In the table there are 900,000 to 950,000 distinct CDR3 sequences, approximately 31% of which are singletons. CDR1 and CDR2 from the germline V gene are MNHNS and SASEGT. This CDR3 is 15 amino acids long. The V and J ends lost 6 bases and 4 bases respectively, with 18 bases between them. This TCR came from a human donor in good health (CMV status not recorded). Some clones in this sample may be carry-over from other donors' samples. The specimen comprised cultured CD8+ T cells from PBMCs, sampled from culture after CMV antigen stimulation. The chain has TRBV6-1 and TRBJ1-1; weak D call: TRBD1 (6 bases). The CDR3 loop reads CASSLTGRAGTEAFF. As DNA, the CDR3 is TGTGCCAGCAGCTTAACAGGGAGGGCGGGCACTGAAGCTTTCTTT.